The T cell receptor beta chain described here comes from a study of cytomegalovirus exposure and HLA in healthy donors. Study results and caveats: Association of about 17,000 TCR beta sequences with HLA alleles was found at 0.05 false discovery rate in a later analysis.

Vbeta (60) and Jbeta (13) primers were used in the PCR. Original processing notes: Among the unique TCR beta chains that a later analysis counted, about 81 million in all, about 11 million were shared. Sequenced by immunoSEQ multiplex PCR; TCRdb stores in-frame clones only, minus some. The V and J calls and clone size come from that table; D and trimming were worked out from the DNA. The sample yields about 130,000 clones, of which the top ten take up under 2%. Notes on this clone: What it binds is not known.

The germline V gene encodes CDR1 MNHEY and CDR2 SMNVEV (reference sequence). CDR3 length: 14 residues. Trimming shortened V by 2 bases and J by 5 bases, and 11 bases separated the two germline ends. V and J are TRBV27 and TRBJ2-3; D gene unclear. The receptor was derived from a man younger than 30 in good health and CMV-seronegative. What was sequenced was PBMCs. CDR3 coding DNA: TGTGCCAGCAGTTTAAGTCGCGGTGAAGATACGCAGTATTTT. Amino acid sequence: CASSLSRGEDTQYF.